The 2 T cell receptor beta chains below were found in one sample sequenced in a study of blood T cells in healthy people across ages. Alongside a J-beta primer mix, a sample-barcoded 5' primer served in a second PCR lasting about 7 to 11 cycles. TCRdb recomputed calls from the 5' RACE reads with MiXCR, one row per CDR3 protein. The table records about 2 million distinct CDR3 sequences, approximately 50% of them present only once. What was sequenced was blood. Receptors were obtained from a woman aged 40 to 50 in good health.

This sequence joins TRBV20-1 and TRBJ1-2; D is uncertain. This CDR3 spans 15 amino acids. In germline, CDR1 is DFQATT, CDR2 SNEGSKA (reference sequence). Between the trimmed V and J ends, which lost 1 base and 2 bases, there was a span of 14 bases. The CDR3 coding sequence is TGCAGTGCTAGAGCTTTCCGGGTGGGAAACTATGGCTACACCTTC. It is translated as CSARAFRVGNYGYTF.

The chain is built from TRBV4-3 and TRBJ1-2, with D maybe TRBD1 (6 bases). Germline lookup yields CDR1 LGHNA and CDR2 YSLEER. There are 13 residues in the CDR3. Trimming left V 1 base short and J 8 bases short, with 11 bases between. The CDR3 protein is CASSQVGARGYTF. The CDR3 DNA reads TGCGCCAGCAGCCAAGTGGGGGCTCGGGGCTACACCTTC.